The 13 T cell receptor beta chains given below trace back to one sample, sequenced in a study of CD8+ T cells in alopecia areata. Noted treatment: oral pan-JAK inhibitor, 5-10 mg twice daily. Reverse transcription of extracted RNA yielded cDNA, which provided the sequencing template. Assay used: immunoSEQ multiplex PCR; TCRdb lists only in-frame clones, some missing. Here the sample spans 270,000 or so clones, more than 45% being singletons. The material sequenced was CD4+ T cells sorted from blood, taken at week 24, from a patient treated with tofacitinib. These receptors all come from a human donor with alopecia areata.

The genes are TRBV30 and TRBJ2-7; a weak D match, TRBD1 (5 bases). This CDR3 has 11 amino acids. CDR1 and CDR2 from the germline V gene are GTSNPN and SVGIG (reference sequence). The chain's CDR3 is CAWGRVYEQYF. The CDR3 coding sequence is TGTGCTTGGGGCAGGGTCTACGAGCAGTACTTC.

This clone was seen a few times. This chain connects TRBV7-2 to TRBJ2-3; unclear D gene. This CDR3 comprises 12 residues. Germline CDR1 is SGHTA and CDR2 is FQGNSA. The V end lost 0 bases, the J end lost 4 bases, and 2 bases lay between the germline ends. The CDR3 coding sequence is TGTGCCAGCAGCTTAGCGGCAGATACGCAGTATTTT. Its protein product is CASSLAADTQYF.

V gene TRBV30 combines with J gene TRBJ1-4; D is uncertain. Germline V gene data show CDR1 as GTSNPN and CDR2 as SVGIG (reference sequence). Trimming removed 0 bases from V and 5 bases from J, with 7 bases in between. The CDR3 extends over 13 amino acids. CDR3 in DNA: TGTGCCTGGAGTGTATGGGGAAATGAAAAACTGTTTTTT. Protein: CAWSVWGNEKLFF.

The sample holds a few counts of this clone. The gene calls are TRBV29-1 and TRBJ1-1, with D unresolved. This CDR3 is 12 amino acids long. Trimming stripped 4 bases from V and 1 base from J, with 7 bases between. CDR1 and CDR2 (germline): SQVTM, ANQGSEA. The CDR3: CSVGWGNTEAFF. The CDR3 nucleotides are TGCAGCGTTGGTTGGGGGAACACTGAAGCTTTCTTT.

This chain joins TRBV5-6 and TRBJ2-1, with D tentatively TRBD1 or TRBD2 (5 bases each). CDR1 SGHDT and CDR2 YYEEEE come from the germline V gene. The V end lost 5 bases, the J end lost 6 bases, and 15 bases lay between the germline ends. The CDR3 length is 14 residues. The CDR3 reads CASSPAGTTNEQFF. Here the CDR3 DNA reads TGTGCCAGCAGTCCCGCCGGGACGACCAATGAGCAGTTCTTC.

In this sample, this clone turned up a few times. This rearrangement joins TRBV5-4 to TRBJ2-7, with 12 bases identical to TRBD1. CDR3 size: 16 residues. J gave up 0 bases and V 1 base, and 2 bases lay outside the gene matches. Germline CDR1 reads SGHNT; CDR2 reads YYREEE (reference sequence). CDR3 loop: CASSLPGQGASYEQYF. CDR3 nucleotide sequence: TGTGCCAGCAGCTTGCCGGGACAGGGGGCCTCCTACGAGCAGTACTTC.

This clone was detected only a few times. The chain links TRBV5-1 to TRBJ1-2; a possible D gene is TRBD1 (5 bases). V was clipped by 3 bases and J by 3 bases, with 9 bases between them. This CDR3 comprises 13 residues. In germline, CDR1 is SGHRS, CDR2 YFSETQ. DNA for the CDR3: TGCGCCAGCAGCTCGACAGCGGACTATGGCTACACCTTC. It yields the protein CASSSTADYGYTF. Based on the CDR3 plus reference TRBV5-1 and TRBJ1-2, the full variable domain is KAGVTQTPRYLIKTRGQQVTLSCSPISGHRSVSWYQQTPGQGLQFLFEYFSETQRNKGNFPGRFSGRQFSNSRSEMNVSTLELGDSALYLCASSSTADYGYTFGSGTRLTVV.

This clone was found a few times. This rearrangement joins TRBV23-1 to TRBJ2-7; perhaps TRBD2 as D (6 bases). TRBV23-1 is an ORF, and what it does is uncertain. V lost 0 bases to trimming and J lost 3 bases, with 21 bases between them. CDR3 length: 18 amino acids. The CDR3 loop reads CASSQSMGGPPYLYEQYF. CDR3 sequence (DNA): TGCGCCAGCAGTCAATCGATGGGGGGACCTCCGTACCTCTACGAGCAGTACTTC.

V usage is TRBV6-5 and J usage is TRBJ2-7, with TRBD1 identical over 10 bases. The length of the CDR3 is 14 residues. Trimming cost V 6 bases and J 6 bases; bases outside gene matches: 8. Germline V gene lookup returns CDR1 MNHEY and CDR2 SVGAGI. CDR3 nucleotides: TGTGCCAGCAGACCGGGACAGGGGAGCCTCGAGCAGTACTTC. As protein: CASRPGQGSLEQYF.

The chain employs TRBV29-1 and TRBJ1-3; D is uncertain. V was trimmed by 7 bases and J by 0 bases, leaving 10 bases between them. Per germline, CDR1 SQVTM and CDR2 ANQGSEA. The CDR3 is 13 residues long. This CDR3 is CSAPDNSGNTIYF. CDR3 in DNA: TGCAGCGCCCCCGACAACTCTGGAAACACCATATATTTT.

The V and J genes are TRBV30 and TRBJ2-3; 9 positions match TRBD1. The germline gives CDR1 GTSNPN, CDR2 SVGIG (reference sequence). Trimming cost V 2 bases and J 4 bases; bases outside gene matches: 10. The CDR3 is made up of 16 amino acids. CDR3 in DNA: TGTGCCTGGAGTCCTTCCGGGACAGGGCTTCCAGATACGCAGTATTTT. As protein: CAWSPSGTGLPDTQYF.

The rearrangement links TRBV7-2 to TRBJ2-5; D is unclear. Germline V gives CDR1 SGHTA, CDR2 FQGNSA. The V and J ends lost 1 base and 7 bases respectively, with 4 bases between them. This CDR3 is 11 amino acids long. This CDR3 is CASSLEGTQYF. CDR3 bases: TGTGCCAGCAGCTTAGAGGGGACCCAGTACTTC. Full variable domain (outside the CDR3, taken from reference TRBV7-2 and TRBJ2-5): GAGVSQSPSNKVTEKGKDVELRCDPISGHTALYWYRQSLGQGLEFLIYFQGNSAPDKSGLPSDRFSAERTGGSVSTLTIQRTQQEDSAVYLCASSLEGTQYFGPGTRLLVL.

This chain uses TRBV5-4 with TRBJ2-5; TRBD2 is a possible D gene (6 bases). There are 14 residues in the CDR3. V was pared by 0 bases and J by 5 bases, with 11 bases between. The germline CDR1 and CDR2 sequences are SGHNT and YYREEE (reference sequence). CDR3 DNA sequence: TGTGCCAGCAGCTTGGAGAGAGGAGGGGAGACCCAGTACTTC. Translating it yields CASSLERGGETQYF.